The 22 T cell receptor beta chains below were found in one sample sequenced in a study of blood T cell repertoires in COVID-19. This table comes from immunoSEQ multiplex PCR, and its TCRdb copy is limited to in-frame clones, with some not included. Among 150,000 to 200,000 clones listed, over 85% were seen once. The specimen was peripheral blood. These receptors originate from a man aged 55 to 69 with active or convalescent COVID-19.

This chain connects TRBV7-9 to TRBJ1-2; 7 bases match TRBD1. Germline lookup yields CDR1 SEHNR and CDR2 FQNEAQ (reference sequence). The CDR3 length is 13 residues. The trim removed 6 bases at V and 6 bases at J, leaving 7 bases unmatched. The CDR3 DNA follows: TGTGCCAGCAGGGACACCGACAGGGATGGCTACACCTTC. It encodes CASRDTDRDGYTF.

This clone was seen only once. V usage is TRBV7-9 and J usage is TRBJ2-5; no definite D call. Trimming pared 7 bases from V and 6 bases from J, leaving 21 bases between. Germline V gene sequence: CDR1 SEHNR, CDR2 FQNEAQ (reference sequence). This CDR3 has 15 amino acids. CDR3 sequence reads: CASITNVGSVKTQYF. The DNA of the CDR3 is TGTGCCAGCATCACCAATGTCGGGTCTGTGAAGACCCAGTACTTC.

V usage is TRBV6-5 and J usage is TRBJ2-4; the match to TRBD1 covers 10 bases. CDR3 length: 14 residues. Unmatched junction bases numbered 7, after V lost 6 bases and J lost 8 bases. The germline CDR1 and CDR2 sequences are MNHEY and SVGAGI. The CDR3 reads CASSRDRGPDIQYF. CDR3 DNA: TGTGCCAGCAGCCGTGACAGGGGGCCGGACATTCAGTACTTC.

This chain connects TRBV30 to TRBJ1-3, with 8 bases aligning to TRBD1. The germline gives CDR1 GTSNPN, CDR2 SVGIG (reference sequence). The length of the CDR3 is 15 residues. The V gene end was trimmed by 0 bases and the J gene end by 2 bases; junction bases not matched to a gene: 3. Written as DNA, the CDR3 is TGTGCCTGGAGTGTACCGACAGGGGCTGGAAACACCATATATTTT. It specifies CAWSVPTGAGNTIYF.

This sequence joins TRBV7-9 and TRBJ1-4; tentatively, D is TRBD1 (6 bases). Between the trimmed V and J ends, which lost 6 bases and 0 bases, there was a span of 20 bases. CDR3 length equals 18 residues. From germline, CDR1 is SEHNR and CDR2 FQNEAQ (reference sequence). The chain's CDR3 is CASSKTGIWGATNEKLFF. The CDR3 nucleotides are TGTGCCAGCAGTAAAACAGGGATTTGGGGTGCAACTAATGAAAAACTGTTTTTT.

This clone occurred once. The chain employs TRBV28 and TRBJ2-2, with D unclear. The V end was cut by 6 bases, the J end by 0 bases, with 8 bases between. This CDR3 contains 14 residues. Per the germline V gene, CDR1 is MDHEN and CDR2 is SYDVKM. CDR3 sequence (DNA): TGTGCCAGCAGCGAGTTCGCGAACACCGGGGAGCTGTTTTTT. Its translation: CASSEFANTGELFF.

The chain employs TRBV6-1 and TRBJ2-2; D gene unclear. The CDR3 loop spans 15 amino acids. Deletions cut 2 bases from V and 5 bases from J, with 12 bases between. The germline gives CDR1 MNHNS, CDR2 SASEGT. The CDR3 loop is CASSEPGRRTGELFF. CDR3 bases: TGTGCCAGCAGTGAACCGGGTAGGAGAACCGGGGAGCTGTTTTTT.

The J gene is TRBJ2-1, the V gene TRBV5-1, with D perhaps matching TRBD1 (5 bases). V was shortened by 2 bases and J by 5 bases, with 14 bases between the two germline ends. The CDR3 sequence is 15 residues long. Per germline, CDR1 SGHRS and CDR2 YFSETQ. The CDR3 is CASSLSRTGNNEQFF. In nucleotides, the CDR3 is TGCGCCAGCAGCTTAAGCCGAACAGGAAACAATGAGCAGTTCTTC.

CDR3 nucleotide sequence: TGTGCCAGCAGCGTAGTAGCGAACACTGAAGCTTTCTTT. Its protein is CASSVVANTEAFF. This chain connects TRBV9 to TRBJ1-1; D not resolved. CDR1 SGDLS and CDR2 YYNGEE come from the germline V gene. Trimming took off 0 bases at V and 1 base at J, with 4 bases between the two ends. This CDR3 spans 13 amino acids.

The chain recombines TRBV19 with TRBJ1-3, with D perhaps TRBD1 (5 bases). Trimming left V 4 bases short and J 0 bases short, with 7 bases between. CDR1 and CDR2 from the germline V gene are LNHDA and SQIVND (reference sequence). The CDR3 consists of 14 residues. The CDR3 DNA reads TGTGCCAGTAGTACACAGGTCTCTGGAAACACCATATATTTT. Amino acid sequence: CASSTQVSGNTIYF.

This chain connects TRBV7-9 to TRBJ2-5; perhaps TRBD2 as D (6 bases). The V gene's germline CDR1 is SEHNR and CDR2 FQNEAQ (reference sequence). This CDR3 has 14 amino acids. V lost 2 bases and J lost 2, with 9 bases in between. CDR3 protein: CASSLRLGQETQYF. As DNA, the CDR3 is TGTGCCAGCAGCTTAAGACTAGGTCAAGAGACCCAGTACTTC. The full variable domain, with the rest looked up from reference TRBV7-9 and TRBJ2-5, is DTGVSQNPRHKITKRGQNVTFRCDPISEHNRLYWYRQTLGQGPEFLTYFQNEAQLEKSRLLSDRFSAERPKGSFSTLEIQRTEQGDSAMYLCASSLRLGQETQYFGPGTRLLVL.

The CDR3 DNA follows: TGTGCCAGCAGCCAAGTAACAGTCTCTGGAAACACCATATATTTT. Translation gives CASSQVTVSGNTIYF. This sequence joins TRBV14 and TRBJ1-3, with D unclear. Germline V gene data show CDR1 as SGHDN and CDR2 as FVKESK. V was shortened by 1 base and J by 0 bases, with 7 bases between the two germline ends. This CDR3 has 15 amino acids.

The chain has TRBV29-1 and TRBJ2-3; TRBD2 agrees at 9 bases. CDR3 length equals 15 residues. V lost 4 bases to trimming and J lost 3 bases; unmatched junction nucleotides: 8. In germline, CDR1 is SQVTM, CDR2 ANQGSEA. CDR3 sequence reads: CSVGVAGDMTDTQYF. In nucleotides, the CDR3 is TGCAGCGTTGGTGTAGCGGGAGATATGACAGATACGCAGTATTTT.

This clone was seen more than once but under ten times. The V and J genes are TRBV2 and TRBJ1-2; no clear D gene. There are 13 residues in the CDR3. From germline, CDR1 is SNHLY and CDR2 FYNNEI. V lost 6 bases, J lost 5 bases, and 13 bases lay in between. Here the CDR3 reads CASSAEDLYGYTF. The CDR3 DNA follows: TGTGCCAGCAGCGCCGAGGATTTATATGGCTACACCTTC. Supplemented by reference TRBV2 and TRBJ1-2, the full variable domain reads EPEVTQTPSHQVTQMGQEVILRCVPISNHLYFYWYRQILGQKVEFLVSFYNNEISEKSEIFDDQFSVERPDGSNFTLKIRSTKLEDSAMYFCASSAEDLYGYTFGSGTRLTVV.

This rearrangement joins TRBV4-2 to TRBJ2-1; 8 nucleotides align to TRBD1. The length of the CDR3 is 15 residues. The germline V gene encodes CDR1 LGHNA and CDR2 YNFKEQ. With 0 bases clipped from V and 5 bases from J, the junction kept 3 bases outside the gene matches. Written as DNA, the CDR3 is TGTGCCAGCAGCCAAGAGGGACAGGCTAACAATGAGCAGTTCTTC. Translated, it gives CASSQEGQANNEQFF.

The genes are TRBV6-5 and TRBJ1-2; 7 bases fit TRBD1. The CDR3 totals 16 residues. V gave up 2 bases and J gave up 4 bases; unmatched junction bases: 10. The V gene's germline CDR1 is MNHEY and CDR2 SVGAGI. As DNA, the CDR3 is TGTGCCAGCAGTTACAACCCCACAACAGGGGTCTATGGCTACACCTTC. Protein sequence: CASSYNPTTGVYGYTF.

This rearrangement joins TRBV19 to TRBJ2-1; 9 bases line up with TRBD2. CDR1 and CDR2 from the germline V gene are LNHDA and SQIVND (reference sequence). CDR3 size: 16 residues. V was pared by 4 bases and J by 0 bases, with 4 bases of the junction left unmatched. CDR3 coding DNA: TGTGCCAGTAGTAAGCGGGGGGCCGTCTCCTACAATGAGCAGTTCTTC. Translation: CASSKRGAVSYNEQFF.

In nucleotides, the CDR3 is TGTGCCAGCAAGGAGGTAGCAAACACCGGGGAGCTGTTTTTT. As protein: CASKEVANTGELFF. J is TRBJ2-2 and V is TRBV27; tentatively, D is TRBD2 (5 bases). Between the trimmed V and J ends, which lost 7 bases and 2 bases, there was a span of 11 bases. The CDR3 is 14 residues long. Germline V gene lookup returns CDR1 MNHEY and CDR2 SMNVEV (reference sequence).

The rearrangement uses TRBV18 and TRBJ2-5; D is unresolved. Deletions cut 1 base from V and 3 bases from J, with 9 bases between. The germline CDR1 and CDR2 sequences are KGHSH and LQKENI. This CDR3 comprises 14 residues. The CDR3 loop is CASSPRLVEETQYF. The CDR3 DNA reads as TGTGCCAGCTCACCACGCCTCGTAGAAGAGACCCAGTACTTC.

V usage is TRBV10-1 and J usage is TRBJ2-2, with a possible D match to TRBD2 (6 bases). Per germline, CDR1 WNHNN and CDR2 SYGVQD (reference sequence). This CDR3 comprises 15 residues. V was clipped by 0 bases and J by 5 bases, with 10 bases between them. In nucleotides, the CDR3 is TGCGCCAGCAGTGAGTCGCGGGGAGTAACCGGGGAGCTGTTTTTT. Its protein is CASSESRGVTGELFF.

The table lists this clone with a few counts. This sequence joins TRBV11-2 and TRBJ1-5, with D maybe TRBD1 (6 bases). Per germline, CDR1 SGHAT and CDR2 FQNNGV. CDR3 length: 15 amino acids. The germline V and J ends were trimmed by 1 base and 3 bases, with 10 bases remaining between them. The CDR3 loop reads CASSLGTANNQPQHF. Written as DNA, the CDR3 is TGTGCCAGCAGCTTAGGGACAGCTAACAATCAGCCCCAGCATTTT.

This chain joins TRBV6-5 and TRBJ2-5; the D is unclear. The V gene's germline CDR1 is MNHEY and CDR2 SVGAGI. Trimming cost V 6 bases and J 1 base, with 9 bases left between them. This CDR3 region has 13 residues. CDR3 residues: CASRRIPQETQYF. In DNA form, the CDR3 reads TGTGCCAGCAGGCGGATCCCCCAAGAGACCCAGTACTTC.